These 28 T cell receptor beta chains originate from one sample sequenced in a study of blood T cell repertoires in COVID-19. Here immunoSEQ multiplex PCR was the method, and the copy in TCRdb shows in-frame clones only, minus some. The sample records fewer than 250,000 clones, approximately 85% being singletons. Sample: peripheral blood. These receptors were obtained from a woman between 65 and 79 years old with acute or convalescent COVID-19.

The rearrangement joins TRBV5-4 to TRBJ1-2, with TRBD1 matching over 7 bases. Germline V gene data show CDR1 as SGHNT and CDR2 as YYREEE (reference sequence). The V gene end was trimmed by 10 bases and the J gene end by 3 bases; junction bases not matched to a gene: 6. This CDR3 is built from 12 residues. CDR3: CAAGGFDYGYTF. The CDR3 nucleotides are TGTGCCGCAGGGGGGTTCGACTATGGCTACACCTTC.

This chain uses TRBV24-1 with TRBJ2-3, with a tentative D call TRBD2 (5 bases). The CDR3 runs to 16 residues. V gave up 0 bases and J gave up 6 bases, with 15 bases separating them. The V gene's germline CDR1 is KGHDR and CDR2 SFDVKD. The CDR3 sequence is CATSDLGSHAADTQYF. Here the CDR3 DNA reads TGTGCCACCAGTGATTTGGGGAGCCACGCGGCGGATACGCAGTATTTT.

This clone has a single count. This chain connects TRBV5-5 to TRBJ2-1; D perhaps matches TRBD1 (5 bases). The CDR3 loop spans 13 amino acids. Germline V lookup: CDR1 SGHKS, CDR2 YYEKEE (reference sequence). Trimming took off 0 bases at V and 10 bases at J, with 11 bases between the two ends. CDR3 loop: CASSLVQRTEQFF. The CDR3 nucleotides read TGTGCCAGCAGCTTGGTTCAGAGGACAGAGCAGTTCTTC.

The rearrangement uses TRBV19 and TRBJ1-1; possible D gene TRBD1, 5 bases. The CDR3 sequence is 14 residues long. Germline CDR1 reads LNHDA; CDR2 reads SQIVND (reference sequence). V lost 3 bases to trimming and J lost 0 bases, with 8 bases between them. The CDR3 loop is CASSISGMNTEAFF. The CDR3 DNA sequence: TGTGCCAGTAGTATCTCAGGGATGAACACTGAAGCTTTCTTT. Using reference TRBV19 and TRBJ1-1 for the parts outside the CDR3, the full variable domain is DGGITQSPKYLFRKEGQNVTLSCEQNLNHDAMYWYRQDPGQGLRLIYYSQIVNDFQKGDIAEGYSVSREKKESFPLTVTSAQKNPTAFYLCASSISGMNTEAFFGQGTRLTVV.

This CDR3 reads CASSGGALEADTQYF. In nucleotides, the CDR3 is TGTGCCAGCAGCGGTGGGGCTCTAGAGGCAGATACGCAGTATTTT. The rearrangement uses TRBV9 and TRBJ2-3; D is perhaps TRBD1 (5 bases). The germline V gene encodes CDR1 SGDLS and CDR2 YYNGEE. V lost 3 bases to trimming and J lost 4 bases, with 15 bases between them. The CDR3 loop spans 15 amino acids. The entire variable domain, with the rest obtained from reference TRBV9 and TRBJ2-3, is as follows: DSGVTQTPKHLITATGQRVTLRCSPRSGDLSVYWYQQSLDQGLQFLIQYYNGEERAKGNILERFSAQQFPDLHSELNLSSLELGDSALYFCASSGGALEADTQYFGPGTRLTVL.

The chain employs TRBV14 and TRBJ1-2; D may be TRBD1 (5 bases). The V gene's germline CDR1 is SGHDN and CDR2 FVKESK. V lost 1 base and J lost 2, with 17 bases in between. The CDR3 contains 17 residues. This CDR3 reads CASSQANEAGRNYGYTF. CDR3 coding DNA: TGTGCCAGCAGCCAAGCAAACGAGGCAGGGAGGAACTATGGCTACACCTTC.

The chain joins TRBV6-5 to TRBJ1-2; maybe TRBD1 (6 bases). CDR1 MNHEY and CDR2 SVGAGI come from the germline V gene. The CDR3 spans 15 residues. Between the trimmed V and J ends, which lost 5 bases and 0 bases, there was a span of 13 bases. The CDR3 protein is CASSRGGQANYGYTF. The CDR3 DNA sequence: TGTGCCAGCAGTAGGGGGGGCCAAGCTAACTATGGCTACACCTTC.

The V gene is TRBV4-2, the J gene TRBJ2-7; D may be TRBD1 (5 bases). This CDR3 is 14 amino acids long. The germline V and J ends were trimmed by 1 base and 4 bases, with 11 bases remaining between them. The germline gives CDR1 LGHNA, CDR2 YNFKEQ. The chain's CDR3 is CASSQGKGAYEQYF. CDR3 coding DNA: TGTGCCAGCAGCCAAGGCAAAGGGGCGTACGAGCAGTACTTC.

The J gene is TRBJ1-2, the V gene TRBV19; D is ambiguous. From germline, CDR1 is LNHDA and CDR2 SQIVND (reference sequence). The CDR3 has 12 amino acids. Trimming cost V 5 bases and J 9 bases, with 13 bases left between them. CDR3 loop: CASSPNLESYTF. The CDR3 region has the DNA TGTGCCAGTAGTCCCAATTTGGAGAGCTACACCTTC.

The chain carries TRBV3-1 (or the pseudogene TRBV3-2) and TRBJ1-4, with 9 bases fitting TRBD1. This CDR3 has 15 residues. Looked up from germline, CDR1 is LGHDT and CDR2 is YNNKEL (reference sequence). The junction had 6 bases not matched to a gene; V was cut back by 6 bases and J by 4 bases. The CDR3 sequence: CASSVQGAGNEKLFF. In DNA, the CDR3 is TGTGCCAGCAGTGTACAGGGGGCTGGTAATGAAAAACTGTTTTTT.

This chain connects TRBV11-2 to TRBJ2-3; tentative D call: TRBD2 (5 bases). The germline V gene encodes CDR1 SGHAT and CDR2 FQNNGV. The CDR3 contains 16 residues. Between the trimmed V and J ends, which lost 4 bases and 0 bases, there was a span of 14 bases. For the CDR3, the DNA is TGTGCCAGCAGCTCAATAGACGGGGTTAGCACAGATACGCAGTATTTT. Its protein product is CASSSIDGVSTDTQYF.

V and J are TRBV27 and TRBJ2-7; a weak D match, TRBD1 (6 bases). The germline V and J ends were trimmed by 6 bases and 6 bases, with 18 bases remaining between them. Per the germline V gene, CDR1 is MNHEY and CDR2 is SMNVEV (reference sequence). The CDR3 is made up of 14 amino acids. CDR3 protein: CASSSGVGLGEQYF. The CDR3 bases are TGTGCCAGCAGCTCAGGGGTAGGACTGGGCGAGCAGTACTTC.

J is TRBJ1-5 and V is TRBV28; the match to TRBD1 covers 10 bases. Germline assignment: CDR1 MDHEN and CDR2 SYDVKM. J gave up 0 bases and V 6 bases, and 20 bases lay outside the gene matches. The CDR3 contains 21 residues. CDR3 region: CASRQGWDRGDEGDSNQPQHF. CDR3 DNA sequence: TGTGCCAGCAGACAAGGTTGGGACAGGGGCGATGAAGGGGATAGCAATCAGCCCCAGCATTTT.

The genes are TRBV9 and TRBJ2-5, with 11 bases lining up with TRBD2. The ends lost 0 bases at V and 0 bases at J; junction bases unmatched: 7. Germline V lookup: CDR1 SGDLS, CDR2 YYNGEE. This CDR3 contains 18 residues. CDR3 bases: TGTGCCAGCAGCGTAGGGCTAGCGGGGGGCCTGTACCAAGAGACCCAGTACTTC. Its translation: CASSVGLAGGLYQETQYF.

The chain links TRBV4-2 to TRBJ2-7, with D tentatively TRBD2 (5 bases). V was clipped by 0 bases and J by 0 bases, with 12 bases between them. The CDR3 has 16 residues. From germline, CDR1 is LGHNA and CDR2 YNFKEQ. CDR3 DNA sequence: TGTGCCAGCAGCCAAGATGCAGCGGCAGTCTCCTACGAGCAGTACTTC. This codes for CASSQDAAAVSYEQYF.

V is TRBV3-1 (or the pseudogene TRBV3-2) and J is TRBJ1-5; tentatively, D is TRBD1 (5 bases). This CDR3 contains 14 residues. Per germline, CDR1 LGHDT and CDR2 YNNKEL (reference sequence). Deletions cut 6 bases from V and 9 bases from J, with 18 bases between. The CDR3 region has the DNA TGTGCCAGCAGGCAGATGGGGGGTGAAGGGCCCCAGCATTTT. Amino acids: CASRQMGGEGPQHF.

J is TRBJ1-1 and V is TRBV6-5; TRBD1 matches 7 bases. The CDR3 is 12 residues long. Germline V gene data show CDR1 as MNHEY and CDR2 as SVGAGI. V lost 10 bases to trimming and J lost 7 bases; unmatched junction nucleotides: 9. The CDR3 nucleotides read TGTGCCACCAGGGGTCGACAGGGTGAAGCTTTCTTT. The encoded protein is CATRGRQGEAFF.

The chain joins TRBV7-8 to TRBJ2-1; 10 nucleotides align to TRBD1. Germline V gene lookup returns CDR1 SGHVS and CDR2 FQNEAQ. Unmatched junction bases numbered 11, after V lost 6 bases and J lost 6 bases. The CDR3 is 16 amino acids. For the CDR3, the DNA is TGTGCCAGCAGATCGACAGGGGGCGGAAGGGTCAATGAGCAGTTCTTC. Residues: CASRSTGGGRVNEQFF.

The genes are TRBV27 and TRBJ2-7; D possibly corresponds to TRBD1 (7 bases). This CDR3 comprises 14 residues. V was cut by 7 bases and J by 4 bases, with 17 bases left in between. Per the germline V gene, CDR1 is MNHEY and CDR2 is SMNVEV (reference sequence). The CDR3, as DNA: TGTGCCAGCATGGCGGGGACACAGGGGTACGAGCAGTACTTC. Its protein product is CASMAGTQGYEQYF.

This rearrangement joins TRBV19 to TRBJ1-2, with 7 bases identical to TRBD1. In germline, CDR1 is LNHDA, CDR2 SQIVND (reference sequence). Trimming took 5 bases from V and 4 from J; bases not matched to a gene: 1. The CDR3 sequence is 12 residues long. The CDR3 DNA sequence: TGTGCCAGTAGTCCAGGGGGCTATGGCTACACCTTC. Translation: CASSPGGYGYTF.

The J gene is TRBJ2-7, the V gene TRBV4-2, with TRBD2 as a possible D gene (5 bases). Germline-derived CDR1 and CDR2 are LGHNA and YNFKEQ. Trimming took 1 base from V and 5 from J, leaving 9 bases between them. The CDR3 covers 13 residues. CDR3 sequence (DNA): TGTGCCAGCAGCCAAGCTAAGGGAGACGAGCAGTACTTC. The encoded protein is CASSQAKGDEQYF.

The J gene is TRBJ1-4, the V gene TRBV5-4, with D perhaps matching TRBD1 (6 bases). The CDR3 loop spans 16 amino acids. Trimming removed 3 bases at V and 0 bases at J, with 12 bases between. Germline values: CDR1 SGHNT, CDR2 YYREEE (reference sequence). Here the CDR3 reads CASSSGAGATNEKLFF. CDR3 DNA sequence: TGTGCCAGCAGCTCTGGGGCAGGGGCAACTAATGAAAAACTGTTTTTT.

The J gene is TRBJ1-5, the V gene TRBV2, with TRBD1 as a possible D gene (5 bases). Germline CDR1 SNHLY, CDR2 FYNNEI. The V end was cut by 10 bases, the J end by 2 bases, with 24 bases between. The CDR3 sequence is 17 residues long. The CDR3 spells CATTSSYGGGRNQPQHF. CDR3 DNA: TGTGCCACCACGTCCAGTTACGGGGGAGGGCGCAATCAGCCCCAGCATTTT. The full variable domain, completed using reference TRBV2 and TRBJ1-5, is EPEVTQTPSHQVTQMGQEVILRCVPISNHLYFYWYRQILGQKVEFLVSFYNNEISEKSEIFDDQFSVERPDGSNFTLKIRSTKLEDSAMYFCATTSSYGGGRNQPQHFGDGTRLSIL.

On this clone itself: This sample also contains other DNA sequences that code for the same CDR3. In DNA, the CDR3 is TGCGCCAGCAGCTTAGGGGGTGGGCAAGAGACCCAGTACTTC. Translating it yields CASSLGGGQETQYF. The V call is TRBV5-1, the J call TRBJ2-5; tentatively, D is TRBD1 (6 bases). CDR3 length equals 14 residues. The V end lost 2 bases, the J end lost 2 bases, and 10 bases lay between the germline ends. Germline V gene lookup returns CDR1 SGHRS and CDR2 YFSETQ.

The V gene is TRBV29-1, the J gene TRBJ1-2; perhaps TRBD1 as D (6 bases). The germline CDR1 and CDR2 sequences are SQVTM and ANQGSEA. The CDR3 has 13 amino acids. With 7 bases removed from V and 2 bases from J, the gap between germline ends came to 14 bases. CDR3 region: CSALQGANYGYTF. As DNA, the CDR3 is TGCAGCGCCCTACAGGGAGCGAACTATGGCTACACCTTC.

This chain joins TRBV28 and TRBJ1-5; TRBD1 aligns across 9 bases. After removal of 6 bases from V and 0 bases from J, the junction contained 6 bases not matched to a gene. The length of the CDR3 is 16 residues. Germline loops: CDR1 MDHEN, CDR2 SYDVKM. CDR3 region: CASRTGQGGSNQPQHF. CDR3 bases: TGTGCCAGCAGGACGGGACAGGGCGGTAGCAATCAGCCCCAGCATTTT.

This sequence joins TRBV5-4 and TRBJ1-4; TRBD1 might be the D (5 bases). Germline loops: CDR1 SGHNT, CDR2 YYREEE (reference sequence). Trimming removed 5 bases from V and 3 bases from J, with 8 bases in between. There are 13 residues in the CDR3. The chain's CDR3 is CASRTDSNEKLFF. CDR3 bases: TGTGCCAGCAGGACAGATTCTAATGAAAAACTGTTTTTT.

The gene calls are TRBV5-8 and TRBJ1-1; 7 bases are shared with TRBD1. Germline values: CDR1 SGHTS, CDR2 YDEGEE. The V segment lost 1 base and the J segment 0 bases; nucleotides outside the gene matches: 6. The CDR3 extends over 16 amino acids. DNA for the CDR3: TGTGCCAGCAGCTTGTTCTCGGGACAGATGAACACTGAAGCTTTCTTT. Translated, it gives CASSLFSGQMNTEAFF.